The rows below give T cell receptor beta chains drawn from one sample of a study of cytomegalovirus exposure and HLA in healthy donors. Here immunoSEQ multiplex PCR was the method, and the copy in TCRdb shows in-frame clones only, minus some. In total, the table holds 45,000 to 60,000 clones. The sequencing input was PBMCs. These receptors all come from a female donor in good health and CMV-seronegative. Each CDR3 is given with its conserved first and last residue. A D gene is named only where the DNA matches it firmly.

d_call,v_call,j_call,cdr3_aa,cdr3_nt
.,TRBV9,TRBJ2-1,CASSVGSTGNEQFF,TGTGCCAGCAGCGTAGGGTCCACCGGTAATGAGCAGTTCTTC
.,TRBV27,TRBJ2-7,CASSLNDRGNEQYF,TGTGCCAGCAGCCTAAACGATAGGGGGAACGAGCAGTACTTC
.,TRBV5-1,TRBJ2-5,CASRQGGQETQYF,TGCGCCAGCAGGCAGGGGGGCCAAGAGACCCAGTACTTC
TRBD2,TRBV5-4,TRBJ2-3,CASSLAYSGGEDTQYF,TGTGCCAGCAGCTTGGCTTATAGCGGGGGAGAAGATACGCAGTATTTT
TRBD1,TRBV18,TRBJ1-1,CASSRDSMNTEAFF,TGTGCCAGCTCCCGGGACAGTATGAACACTGAAGCTTTCTTT
.,TRBV5-6,TRBJ1-4,CASSSHGNNEKLFF,TGTGCCAGCAGCTCGCACGGGAATAATGAAAAACTGTTTTTT
TRBD1,TRBV2,TRBJ1-2,CASSGTGQGATNYGYTF,TGTGCCAGCAGCGGGACAGGGCAGGGGGCTACTAACTATGGCTACACCTTC
TRBD1,TRBV12-5,TRBJ1-4,CASGSGQDRGRKLFF,TGTGCTAGTGGTTCCGGACAGGACCGGGGACGAAAACTGTTTTTT
.,TRBV14,TRBJ2-1,CASSHGPAEQFF,TGTGCCAGCAGCCACGGTCCCGCCGAGCAGTTCTTC
TRBD2,TRBV7-6,TRBJ2-5,CASSLSVPSGRLWETQYF,TGTGCCAGCAGCTTATCGGTCCCTAGCGGGAGGTTGTGGGAGACCCAGTACTTC
TRBD1,TRBV30,TRBJ2-7,CAWGEDRGFHEQYF,TGTGCCTGGGGGGAGGACAGGGGTTTCCACGAGCAGTACTTC
TRBD1,TRBV11-3,TRBJ2-7,CASSSRQGRGEQYF,TGTGCCAGCAGCTCCCGACAGGGCCGAGGCGAGCAGTACTTC
TRBD2,TRBV5-1,TRBJ2-5,CASSLGLLADLQETQYF,TGCGCCAGCAGCTTGGGCCTCCTAGCGGACCTTCAAGAGACCCAGTACTTC
TRBD1,TRBV30,TRBJ2-1,CAWSAGQGIHNEQFF,TGTGCCTGGAGTGCGGGACAGGGTATCCACAATGAGCAGTTCTTC
.,TRBV11-3,TRBJ1-4,CASRTGPQGGEKLFF,TGTGCCAGCAGGACGGGTCCCCAGGGAGGTGAAAAACTGTTTTTT
.,TRBV2,TRBJ1-2,CASGETGYLAGYTF,TGTGCCAGCGGGGAGACAGGTTACCTTGCCGGCTACACCTTC
.,TRBV6-6,TRBJ1-2,CASSVQALGRGYTF,TGTGCCAGCAGTGTACAGGCGCTAGGTCGTGGCTACACCTTC
TRBD2,TRBV11-3,TRBJ2-7,CASSLELAAYEQYF,TGTGCCAGCAGCTTAGAGCTAGCGGCCTACGAGCAGTACTTC
.,TRBV18,TRBJ2-1,CASSPLSSYNEQFF,TGTGCCAGCTCACCACTATCCTCCTACAATGAGCAGTTCTTC
TRBD1,TRBV7-9,TRBJ1-1,CASSSGTGGTEAFF,TGTGCCAGCAGCTCCGGGACAGGGGGCACTGAAGCTTTCTTT
.,TRBV6-1,TRBJ2-7,CASRVGLGTYEQYF,TGTGCCAGCAGAGTGGGACTGGGCACATACGAGCAGTACTTC
.,TRBV11-3,TRBJ1-1,CASRSGDTEAFF,TGTGCCAGCAGATCAGGGGACACTGAAGCTTTCTTT
.,TRBV4-3,TRBJ1-5,CASSQALGGVNQPQHF,TGCGCCAGCAGCCAAGCACTTGGAGGGGTCAATCAGCCCCAGCATTTT